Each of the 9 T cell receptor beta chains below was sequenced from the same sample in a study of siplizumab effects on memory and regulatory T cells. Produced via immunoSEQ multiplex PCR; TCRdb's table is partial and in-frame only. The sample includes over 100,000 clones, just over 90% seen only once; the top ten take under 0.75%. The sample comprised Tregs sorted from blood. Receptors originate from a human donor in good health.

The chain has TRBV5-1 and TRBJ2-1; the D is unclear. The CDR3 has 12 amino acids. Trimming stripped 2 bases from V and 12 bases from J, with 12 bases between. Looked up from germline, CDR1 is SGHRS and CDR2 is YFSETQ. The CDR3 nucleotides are TGCGCCAGCAGCTTAGACCGATTGGGGCAGTTCTTC. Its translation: CASSLDRLGQFF.

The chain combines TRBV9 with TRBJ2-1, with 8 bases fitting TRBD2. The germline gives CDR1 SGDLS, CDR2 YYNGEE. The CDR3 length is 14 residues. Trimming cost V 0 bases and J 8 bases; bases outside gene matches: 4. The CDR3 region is CASSVAGGPYEQFF. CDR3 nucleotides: TGTGCCAGCAGCGTAGCGGGAGGGCCGTATGAGCAGTTCTTC.

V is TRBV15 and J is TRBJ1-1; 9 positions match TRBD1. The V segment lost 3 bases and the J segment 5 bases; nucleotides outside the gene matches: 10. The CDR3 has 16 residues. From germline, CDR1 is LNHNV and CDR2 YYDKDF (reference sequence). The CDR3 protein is CATSRTGTGLRTEAFF. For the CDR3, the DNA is TGTGCCACCAGCAGGACCGGGACAGGGTTGAGGACTGAAGCTTTCTTT.

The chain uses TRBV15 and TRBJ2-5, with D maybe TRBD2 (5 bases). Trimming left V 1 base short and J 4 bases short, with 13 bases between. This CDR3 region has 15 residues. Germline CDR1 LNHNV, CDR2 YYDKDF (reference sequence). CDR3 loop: CATSRGSGLLETQYF. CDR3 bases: TGTGCCACCAGCAGAGGGAGCGGACTGCTAGAGACCCAGTACTTC.

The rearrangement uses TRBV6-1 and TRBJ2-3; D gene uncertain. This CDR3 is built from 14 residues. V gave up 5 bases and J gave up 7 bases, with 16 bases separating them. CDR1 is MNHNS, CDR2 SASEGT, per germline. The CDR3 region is CASSPAPGEYTQYF. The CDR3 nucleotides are TGTGCCAGCAGTCCGGCCCCCGGAGAGTATACGCAGTATTTT.

The chain's CDR3 is CASSQATSGYGNEQFF. The CDR3 DNA reads TGCGCCAGCAGCCAGGCGACTAGCGGGTATGGCAATGAGCAGTTCTTC. The chain recombines TRBV4-1 with TRBJ2-1; TRBD2 aligns across 10 bases. This CDR3 region has 16 residues. CDR1 and CDR2 from the germline V gene are MGHRA and YSYEKL. Unmatched junction bases numbered 8, after V lost 3 bases and J lost 6 bases.

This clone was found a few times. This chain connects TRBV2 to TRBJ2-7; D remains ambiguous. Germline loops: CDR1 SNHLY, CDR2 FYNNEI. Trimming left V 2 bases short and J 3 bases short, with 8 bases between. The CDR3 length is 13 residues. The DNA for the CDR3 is TGTGCCAGCAGTGAAATGGGCAGCTACGAGCAGTACTTC. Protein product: CASSEMGSYEQYF.

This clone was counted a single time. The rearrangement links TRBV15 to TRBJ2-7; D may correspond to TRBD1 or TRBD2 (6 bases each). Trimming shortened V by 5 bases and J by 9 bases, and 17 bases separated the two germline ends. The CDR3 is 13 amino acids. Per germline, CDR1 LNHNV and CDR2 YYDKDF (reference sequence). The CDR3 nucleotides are TGTGCCACCAGCCGTAGGGGGGCCTGGGGGCAGTACTTC. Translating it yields CATSRRGAWGQYF.

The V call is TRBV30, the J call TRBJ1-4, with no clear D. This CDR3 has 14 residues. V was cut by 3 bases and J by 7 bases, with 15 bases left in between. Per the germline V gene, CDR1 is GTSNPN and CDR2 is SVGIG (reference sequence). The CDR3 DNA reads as TGTGCCTGGAGAGGTGACGGGATGGGTGAAAAACTGTTTTTT. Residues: CAWRGDGMGEKLFF.